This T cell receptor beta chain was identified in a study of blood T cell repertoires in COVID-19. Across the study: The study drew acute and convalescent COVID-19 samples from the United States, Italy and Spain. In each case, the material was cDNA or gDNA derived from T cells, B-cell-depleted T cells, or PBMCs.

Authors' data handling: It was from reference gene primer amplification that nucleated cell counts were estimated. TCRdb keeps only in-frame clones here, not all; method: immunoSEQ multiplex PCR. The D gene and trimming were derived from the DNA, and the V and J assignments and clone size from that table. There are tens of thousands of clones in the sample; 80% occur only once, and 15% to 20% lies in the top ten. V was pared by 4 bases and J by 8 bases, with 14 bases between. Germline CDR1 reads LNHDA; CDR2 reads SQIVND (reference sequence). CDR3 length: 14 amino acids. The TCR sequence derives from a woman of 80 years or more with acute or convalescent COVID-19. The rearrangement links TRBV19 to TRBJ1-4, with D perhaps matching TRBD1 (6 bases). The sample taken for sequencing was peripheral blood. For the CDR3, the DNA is TGTGCCAGTAGTAATCCAGGGGAATGGGAAAAACTGTTTTTT. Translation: CASSNPGEWEKLFF.